Listed below are T cell receptor beta chains from one sample, sequenced in a study of memory CD4+ T cells and cytomegalovirus serostatus. Some clones are missing from TCRdb's copy, which holds only in-frame ones; the method was immunoSEQ multiplex PCR. The sample has about 44,000 clones; around three quarters are singletons. The sequenced material came from memory CD4+ T cells from blood. These receptors were collected from an adult in good health and CMV-seronegative. CDR3s include the opening cysteine and the closing phenylalanine or tryptophan. The order of the fields is J gene, CDR3 length, V gene, CDR3 protein.

j_call: TRBJ2-5
cdr3_length: 13
v_call: TRBV30
cdr3_aa: CAWSVGREETQYF

j_call: TRBJ2-1
cdr3_length: 13
v_call: TRBV5-1
cdr3_aa: CASSALVGNEQFF

j_call: TRBJ2-7
cdr3_length: 14
v_call: TRBV21-1
cdr3_aa: CASSKVRSLYEQYF

j_call: TRBJ2-7
cdr3_length: 12
v_call: TRBV5-6
cdr3_aa: CASSLYSYEQYF

j_call: -
cdr3_length: 16
v_call: TRBV11-3
cdr3_aa: CASSFAGSGHSYEQYF

j_call: TRBJ2-5
cdr3_length: 17
v_call: TRBV4-2
cdr3_aa: CASSQAATGAGQETQYF

j_call: TRBJ2-2
cdr3_length: 16
v_call: TRBV5-4
cdr3_aa: CASSLESGTNTGELFF

j_call: TRBJ2-3
cdr3_length: 15
v_call: TRBV9
cdr3_aa: CASSVEQYTTDTQYF

j_call: TRBJ2-3
cdr3_length: 17
v_call: TRBV30
cdr3_aa: CAWSGGGTPLGGDTQYF

j_call: TRBJ2-5
cdr3_length: 13
v_call: TRBV6-1
cdr3_aa: CASRQGRKETQYF

j_call: TRBJ2-1
cdr3_length: 15
v_call: TRBV9
cdr3_aa: CASSVDPGSYGEQFF

j_call: TRBJ2-2
cdr3_length: 14
v_call: TRBV2
cdr3_aa: CASRGQPNTGELFF

j_call: TRBJ2-7
cdr3_length: 15
v_call: TRBV5-5
cdr3_aa: CASSFPGLASYEQYF

j_call: TRBJ2-5
cdr3_length: 15
v_call: TRBV6-6
cdr3_aa: CASSYSGTVRETQYF

j_call: TRBJ1-5
cdr3_length: 14
v_call: TRBV19
cdr3_aa: CASSIPSYNQPQHF

j_call: TRBJ2-1
cdr3_length: 16
v_call: TRBV5-8
cdr3_aa: CASSRAPSSFPGEQFF

j_call: TRBJ2-5
cdr3_length: 13
v_call: TRBV19
cdr3_aa: CASSRQYQETQYF

j_call: TRBJ2-1
cdr3_length: 15
v_call: TRBV7-9
cdr3_aa: CASRKGASNNNEQFF

j_call: TRBJ2-3
cdr3_length: 13
v_call: TRBV5-4
cdr3_aa: CASTSVATDTQYF

j_call: TRBJ2-7
cdr3_length: 15
v_call: TRBV6-6
cdr3_aa: CASSRGTSGSYEQYF

j_call: TRBJ2-7
cdr3_length: 15
v_call: TRBV18
cdr3_aa: CASSYNGQGIYEQYF

j_call: TRBJ1-4
cdr3_length: 14
v_call: TRBV27
cdr3_aa: CASSYGQDDEKLFF

j_call: TRBJ2-1
cdr3_length: 14
v_call: TRBV6-5
cdr3_aa: CASSYTTGYNEQFF

j_call: TRBJ1-2
cdr3_length: 15
v_call: TRBV18
cdr3_aa: CASSPRTGSADGYTF

j_call: TRBJ1-2
cdr3_length: 14
v_call: TRBV6-6
cdr3_aa: CASKNRGSTYGYTF

j_call: TRBJ1-1
cdr3_length: 12
v_call: TRBV6-1
cdr3_aa: CASSDWGQMAFF

j_call: TRBJ1-6
cdr3_length: 14
v_call: TRBV27
cdr3_aa: CASSQGATNSPLHF

j_call: TRBJ2-5
cdr3_length: 15
v_call: TRBV7-9
cdr3_aa: CASSLPTGGIETQYF

j_call: TRBJ2-5
cdr3_length: 14
v_call: TRBV10-3
cdr3_aa: CAISGGGSQETQYF

j_call: TRBJ2-5
cdr3_length: 15
v_call: TRBV18
cdr3_aa: CASSPLKGDQETQYF

j_call: TRBJ1-2
cdr3_length: 13
v_call: TRBV11-2
cdr3_aa: CASSFTGVPGYTF

j_call: TRBJ1-1
cdr3_length: 13
v_call: TRBV5-6
cdr3_aa: CASSLIENTEAFF

j_call: TRBJ1-1
cdr3_length: 13
v_call: TRBV29-1
cdr3_aa: CSVVTGRYTEAFF

j_call: TRBJ2-7
cdr3_length: 14
v_call: TRBV6-5
cdr3_aa: CASSYTWWRNEQYF

j_call: TRBJ1-3
cdr3_length: 12
v_call: TRBV19
cdr3_aa: CASAPQGNTIYF

j_call: TRBJ2-7
cdr3_length: 15
v_call: TRBV18
cdr3_aa: CASSPPAGGGREQYF

j_call: TRBJ2-7
cdr3_length: 17
v_call: TRBV27
cdr3_aa: CASSFIGQGQGSYEQYF

j_call: TRBJ1-2
cdr3_length: 14
v_call: TRBV7-9
cdr3_aa: CASSLAQTADGYTF

j_call: TRBJ1-2
cdr3_length: 15
v_call: TRBV5-5
cdr3_aa: CASSLVQLPNYGYTF

j_call: TRBJ1-1
cdr3_length: 14
v_call: TRBV7-2
cdr3_aa: CASSPSWNNPRAFF

j_call: TRBJ1-2
cdr3_length: 13
v_call: TRBV10-3
cdr3_aa: CAISADSGYGYTF

j_call: TRBJ1-5
cdr3_length: 16
v_call: TRBV11-2
cdr3_aa: CASSRRAGTGNQPQHF

j_call: -
cdr3_length: 17
v_call: TRBV11-2
cdr3_aa: CASSFLGVRASSYEQYF

j_call: TRBJ2-1
cdr3_length: 13
v_call: TRBV18
cdr3_aa: CASSPPSRNEQFF

j_call: TRBJ2-7
cdr3_length: 14
v_call: TRBV25-1
cdr3_aa: CASSDGYWEYEQYF

j_call: TRBJ2-1
cdr3_length: 15
v_call: TRBV6-5
cdr3_aa: CASRSGLAGVHEQFF

j_call: TRBJ1-1
cdr3_length: 14
v_call: TRBV7-2
cdr3_aa: CASSLSPGLTEAFF

j_call: TRBJ2-3
cdr3_length: 14
v_call: TRBV29-1
cdr3_aa: CSQGSGRGADTQYF

j_call: TRBJ2-2
cdr3_length: 16
v_call: TRBV7-9
cdr3_aa: CASSSQGAISAGELFF

j_call: TRBJ1-2
cdr3_length: 14
v_call: TRBV7-9
cdr3_aa: CASSTGRGSYGYTF

j_call: TRBJ1-2
cdr3_length: 15
v_call: TRBV4-3
cdr3_aa: CASSQEDRGNYGYTF

j_call: TRBJ1-1
cdr3_length: 12
v_call: TRBV6-5
cdr3_aa: CASRFRDREAFF

j_call: TRBJ2-1
cdr3_length: 21
v_call: TRBV4-2
cdr3_aa: CASSRTMGLAGGGGSYNEQFF

j_call: TRBJ1-2
cdr3_length: 13
v_call: TRBV7-3
cdr3_aa: CASSSDRGHGYTF

j_call: TRBJ1-2
cdr3_length: 13
v_call: TRBV29-1
cdr3_aa: CSAGHGNLDGYTF